This T cell receptor (beta chain) was found in a study of T cells expressing NK-cell markers. Study outcomes and limitations: Dominance of the CD3+CD56-NKG2C+ fraction by these clonotypes also held in a handful of donors.

Note on this clonotype: Its cognate antigen is unknown.

TCRdb processed the 5' RACE reads again and assigns one entry to each CDR3 protein, with no DNA. This sample lists roughly 390,000 distinct CDR3 sequences; its ten largest clones have over 8.5%. Germline CDR1 is SNHLY and CDR2 is FYNNEI. The CDR3 runs 13 residues. The receptor's source is a woman aged 50 to 60 in good health. The chain combines TRBV2 with TRBJ2-1. The sequencing input was blood T cells: a sorted CD56 or NKG2C T cell subset, CD4+ or CD8+ T cells, or bulk PBMC T cells (not recorded which). CDR3 sequence reads: CASSESGGNEQFF.